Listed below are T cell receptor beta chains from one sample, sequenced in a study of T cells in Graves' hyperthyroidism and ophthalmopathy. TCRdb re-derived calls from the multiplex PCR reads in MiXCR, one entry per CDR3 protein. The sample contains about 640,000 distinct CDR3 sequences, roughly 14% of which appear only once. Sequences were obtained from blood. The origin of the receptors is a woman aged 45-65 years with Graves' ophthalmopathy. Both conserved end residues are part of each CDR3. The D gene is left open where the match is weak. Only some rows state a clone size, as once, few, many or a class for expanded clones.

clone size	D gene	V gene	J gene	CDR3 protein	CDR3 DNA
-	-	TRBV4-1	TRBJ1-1	CASSRKDGNTEAFF	TGCGCCAGCAGCCGAAAAGACGGAAACACTGAAGCTTTCTTT
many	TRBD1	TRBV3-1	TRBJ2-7	CASSQRDSIYGQYF	TGTGCCAGCAGCCAAAGGGACAGTATCTACGGGCAGTACTTC
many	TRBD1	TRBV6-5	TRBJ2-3	CASSYSARTGRIDTQYF	TGTGCCAGCAGTTACTCAGCCCGGACAGGGCGAATAGATACGCAGTATTTT
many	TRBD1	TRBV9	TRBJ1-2	CASSAGQGLENGYTF	TGTGCCAGCAGCGCGGGACAGGGCCTAGAAAATGGCTACACCTTC
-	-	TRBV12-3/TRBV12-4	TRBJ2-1	CASSVTRRTHNEQFF	TGTGCCAGCAGTGTAACTAGGCGGACTCACAATGAGCAGTTCTTC
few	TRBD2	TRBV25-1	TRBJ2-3	CASSPSLAGVTDTQYF	TGTGCCAGTTCCCCGTCGCTAGCGGGAGTCACAGATACGCAGTATTTT
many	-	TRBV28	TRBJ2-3	CASSNPFGGQGTDTQYF	TGTGCCAGCAGTAACCCATTTGGGGGTCAGGGCACAGATACGCAGTATTTT
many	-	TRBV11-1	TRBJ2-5	CASSPGIRGTQYF	TGTGCCAGCAGCCCCGGGATCCGTGGGACCCAGTACTTC
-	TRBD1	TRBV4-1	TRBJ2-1	CASSQKTGVNEQFF	TGCGCCAGCAGCCAAAAGACAGGGGTGAATGAGCAGTTCTTC
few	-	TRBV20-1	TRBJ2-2	CSAHPDLNTGELFF	TGCAGTGCTCATCCTGACCTTAACACCGGGGAGCTGTTTTTT
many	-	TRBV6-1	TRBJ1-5	CASSPTGRTLAQHF	TGTGCCAGCAGTCCGACAGGACGGACTTTAGCCCAGCATTTT
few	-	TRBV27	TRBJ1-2	CTSSLRGASYGYTF	TGTACCAGCAGTTTACGCGGGGCTTCCTATGGCTACACCTTC
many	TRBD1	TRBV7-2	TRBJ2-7	CASSSQGASYREQYF	TGTGCCAGCAGCTCACAGGGGGCTTCTTATCGCGAGCAGTACTTC
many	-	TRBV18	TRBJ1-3	CASSPQLRVSGNTIYF	TGTGCCAGCTCACCACAATTAAGGGTTTCAGGAAACACCATATATTTT
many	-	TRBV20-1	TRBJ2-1	CSASGATPNEQFF	TGCAGTGCTAGCGGAGCCACCCCCAATGAGCAGTTCTTC
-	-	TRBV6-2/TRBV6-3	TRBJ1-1	CASSYRQVRDMNTEAFF	TGTGCCAGCAGTTATCGGCAGGTACGAGATATGAACACTGAAGCTTTCTTT
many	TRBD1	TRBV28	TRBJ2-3	CASSSRQGAVDTQYF	TGTGCCAGCAGTTCCCGTCAGGGGGCTGTAGATACGCAGTATTTT
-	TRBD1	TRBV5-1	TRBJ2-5	CASSLGPDRGGETQYF	TGCGCCAGCAGCTTGGGGCCGGACAGGGGTGGGGAGACCCAGTACTTC
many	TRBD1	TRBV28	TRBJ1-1	CASSSTGAEAFF	TGTGCCAGCAGTTCTACAGGGGCTGAAGCTTTCTTT
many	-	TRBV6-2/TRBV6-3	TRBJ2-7	CASSFRDYEQYF	TGTGCCAGCAGTTTTAGGGACTACGAGCAGTACTTC